What follows is one T cell receptor beta chain and its context. Its matching antigen is unknown. V trimming: 3 bases; J trimming: 4 bases; junction bases outside the gene matches: 5. The V gene's germline CDR1 is KGHSH and CDR2 LQKENI. This CDR3 has 14 amino acids. This sample is drawn from a study of OX40 agonist ivuxolimab in advanced cancers. At the level of the study: Patients were treated with ivuxolimab, an agonistic anti-OX40 (CD134) antibody.

Sequenced by immunoSEQ multiplex PCR; TCRdb stores in-frame clones only, minus some. The top ten hold approximately 1% of the sample, which has about 58,000 clones, approximately 86% seen once. Whole-study results and caveats: Mean expanded clone counts were higher in CD8+ than CD4+ T cells.

This receptor was obtained from an adult with an advanced solid tumor such as melanoma, head and neck, liver or kidney cancer. The sequencing used CD4+ or CD8+ T cells sorted from blood, collected in a trial of the OX40 agonist ivuxolimab. The chain is built from TRBV18 and TRBJ2-5; 7 bases match TRBD1. The CDR3 DNA reads as TGTGCCAGCTCACCCCGACAGGGTCGAGAGACCCAGTACTTC. Amino acid sequence: CASSPRQGRETQYF.